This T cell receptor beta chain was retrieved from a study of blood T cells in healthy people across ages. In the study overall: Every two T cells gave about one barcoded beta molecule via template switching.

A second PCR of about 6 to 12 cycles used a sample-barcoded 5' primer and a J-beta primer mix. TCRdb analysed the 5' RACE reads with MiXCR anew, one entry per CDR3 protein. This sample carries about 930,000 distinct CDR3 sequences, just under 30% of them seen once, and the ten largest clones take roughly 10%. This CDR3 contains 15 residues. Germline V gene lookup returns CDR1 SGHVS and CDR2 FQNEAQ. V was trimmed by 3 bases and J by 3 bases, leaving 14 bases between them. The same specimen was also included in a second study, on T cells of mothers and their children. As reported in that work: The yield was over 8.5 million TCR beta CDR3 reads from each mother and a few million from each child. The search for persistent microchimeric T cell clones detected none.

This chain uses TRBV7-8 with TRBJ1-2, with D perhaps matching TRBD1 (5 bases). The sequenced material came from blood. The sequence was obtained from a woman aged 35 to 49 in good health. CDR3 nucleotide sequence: TGTGCCAGCAGCTTTTCAGGGCGGTCCCACTATGGCTACACCTTC. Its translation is CASSFSGRSHYGYTF.